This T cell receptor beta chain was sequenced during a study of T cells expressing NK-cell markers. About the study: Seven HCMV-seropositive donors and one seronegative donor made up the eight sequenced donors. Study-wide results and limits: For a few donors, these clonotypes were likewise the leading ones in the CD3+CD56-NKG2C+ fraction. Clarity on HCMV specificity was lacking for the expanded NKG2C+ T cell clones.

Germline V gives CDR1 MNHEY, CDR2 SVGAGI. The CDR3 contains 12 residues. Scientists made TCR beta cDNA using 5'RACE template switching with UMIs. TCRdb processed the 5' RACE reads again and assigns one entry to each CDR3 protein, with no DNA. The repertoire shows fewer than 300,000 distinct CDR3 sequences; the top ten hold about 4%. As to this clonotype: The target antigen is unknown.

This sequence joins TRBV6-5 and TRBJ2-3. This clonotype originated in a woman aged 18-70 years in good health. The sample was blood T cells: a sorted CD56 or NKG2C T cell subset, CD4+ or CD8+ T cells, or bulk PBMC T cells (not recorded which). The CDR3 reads CASSYSGDTQYF.